This TCR beta chain was captured in a study of T cells in localized non-small cell lung cancer. Study findings and constraints: Heterogeneity is still possible, as just one tumor region was sequenced. Appearances in adjacent lung were noted for a median 57 of the top 100 tumor clones. Peak T cell clonality was found in uninvolved adjacent lung, exceeding tumor.

Note on this clone: Its cognate antigen is unknown.

Assay: immunoSEQ multiplex PCR; the TCRdb copy retains only in-frame clones and omits some. The sample shows under 6,500 clones, roughly 30% of them seen only once. Deletions cut 5 bases from V and 4 bases from J, with 13 bases between. CDR1 is LNHNV, CDR2 YYDKDF, per germline (reference sequence). CDR3 size: 14 residues. The TCR originated in a female donor aged 60 or older with stage I lung adenocarcinoma. The chain recombines TRBV15 with TRBJ2-3; a weak D match, TRBD1 (6 bases). The specimen was lung tumor tissue, collected before any cancer treatment. The CDR3 bases are TGTGCCACCAGCTCAGGGGATTACTCAGATACGCAGTATTTT. Protein: CATSSGDYSDTQYF.